The source of this T cell receptor beta chain is a study of T cells in localized non-small cell lung cancer. Study results and caveats: In adjacent lung appeared a median approximately 61 of the top 100 tumor clones. The highest T cell clonality was in uninvolved adjacent lung, above tumor. Blood T cell density predicted longer survival; adjacent-lung clonality, shorter.

This clone was picked up one time. Its antigen is unknown. This CDR3 has 14 amino acids. Germline lookup yields CDR1 SGHDT and CDR2 YYEEEE. Losses at the gene ends were 4 bases for V and 10 bases for J; bases not matched to a gene: 5. Profiling relied on immunoSEQ multiplex PCR, and the TCRdb table lists in-frame clones only, not all of them. There are tens of thousands of clones in the sample; around three quarters occur only once, and roughly 4.5% lies in the top ten. This clonotype was obtained from a woman between 35 and 70 years old with stage II lung adenocarcinoma. The starting material was PBMCs, obtained before any cancer treatment. This chain links TRBV5-6 with TRBJ1-6, with TRBD1 identical over 10 bases. For the CDR3, the DNA is TGTGCCAGCAGCCCGGGACAGGGGAACTCACCCCTCCACTTT. Amino acids: CASSPGQGNSPLHF.